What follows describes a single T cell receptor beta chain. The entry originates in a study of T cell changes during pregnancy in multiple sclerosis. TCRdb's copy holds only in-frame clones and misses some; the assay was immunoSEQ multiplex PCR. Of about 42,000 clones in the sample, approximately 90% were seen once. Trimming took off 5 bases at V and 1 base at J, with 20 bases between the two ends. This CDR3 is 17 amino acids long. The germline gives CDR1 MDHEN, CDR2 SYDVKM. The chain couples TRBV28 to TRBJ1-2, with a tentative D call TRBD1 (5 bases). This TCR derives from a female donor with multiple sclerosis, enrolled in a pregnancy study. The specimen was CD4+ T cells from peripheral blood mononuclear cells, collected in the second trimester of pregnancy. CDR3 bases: TGTGCCAGCAGTGGGGGGAGTTCCGGACGCCTTAACTATGGCTACACCTTC. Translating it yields CASSGGSSGRLNYGYTF.